The 21 T cell receptor beta chains presented below share a single source sample, sequenced in a study of T cell responses to AZD1222 COVID-19 vaccine. Method: immunoSEQ multiplex PCR; TCRdb's copy keeps in-frame clones and lacks some. The sample carries about 80,000 clones, 80% to 90% recorded once. The source material was peripheral blood, sampled 28 days after the second AZD1222 dose. Every receptor here comes from an adult who received the AZD1222 COVID-19 vaccine.

This chain connects TRBV9 to TRBJ2-7, with D perhaps being TRBD1 or TRBD2 (5 bases each). This CDR3 contains 16 residues. Trimming took 4 bases from V and 4 from J, leaving 21 bases between them. Germline V gene lookup returns CDR1 SGDLS and CDR2 YYNGEE. The CDR3 DNA reads as TGTGCCAGCAGCAGGGGAACACCTAATTCGGGGTACGAGCAGTACTTC. Protein product: CASSRGTPNSGYEQYF.

V gene TRBV7-8 combines with J gene TRBJ2-3; 9 nucleotides match TRBD1. This CDR3 spans 16 amino acids. Germline assignment: CDR1 SGHVS and CDR2 FQNEAQ. The V segment lost 1 base and the J segment 6 bases; nucleotides outside the gene matches: 8. This chain's CDR3 is CASSLDGTGLLDTQYF. In DNA, the CDR3 is TGTGCCAGCAGCTTAGATGGGACAGGGTTGTTGGATACGCAGTATTTT.

This chain uses TRBV19 with TRBJ2-3; D uncertain. The CDR3 extends over 14 amino acids. Germline lookup yields CDR1 LNHDA and CDR2 SQIVND (reference sequence). V was clipped by 3 bases and J by 6 bases, with 13 bases between them. In DNA, the CDR3 is TGTGCCAGTAGTATTGGGCTAGTCACGGATACGCAGTATTTT. Translating gives CASSIGLVTDTQYF.

The chain joins TRBV7-9 to TRBJ2-2, with D perhaps given as TRBD1 or TRBD2 (5 bases each). V was shortened by 5 bases and J by 3 bases, with 13 bases between the two germline ends. Germline V gene data show CDR1 as SEHNR and CDR2 as FQNEAQ (reference sequence). This CDR3 contains 15 residues. CDR3 nucleotide sequence: TGTGCCAGCAGCGCCCGGGACGGAGACACCGGGGAGCTGTTTTTT. It yields the protein CASSARDGDTGELFF.

The rearrangement links TRBV7-2 to TRBJ2-3, with TRBD2 identical over 9 bases. Germline V gives CDR1 SGHTA, CDR2 FQGNSA. The CDR3 consists of 15 residues. The V gene end was trimmed by 4 bases and the J gene end by 5 bases; junction bases not matched to a gene: 7. In DNA form, the CDR3 reads TGTGCCAGCAGCTGGCGGGGGGGGCTGGGAGATACGCAGTATTTT. The encoded protein is CASSWRGGLGDTQYF.

The chain has TRBV5-5 and TRBJ1-1; a weak D match, TRBD1 (5 bases). This CDR3 has 16 amino acids. V shed 2 bases and J shed 0 bases, with 14 bases lying between them. CDR1 and CDR2 from the germline V gene are SGHKS and YYEKEE (reference sequence). The CDR3 DNA is TGTGCCAGCAGCTTCTTGACAGCCCTAATGAACACTGAAGCTTTCTTT. Its protein product is CASSFLTALMNTEAFF.

J is TRBJ1-6 and V is TRBV3-1 (or the pseudogene TRBV3-2); no firm D call. V dropped 5 bases and J dropped 3 bases, with 11 bases sitting between them. Looked up from germline, CDR1 is LGHDT and CDR2 is YNNKEL (reference sequence). This CDR3 contains 15 residues. DNA of the CDR3: TGTGCCAGCAGCGCCCAGCAGAGCTATAATTCACCCCTCCACTTT. It codes for CASSAQQSYNSPLHF.

The genes are TRBV13 and TRBJ2-1; a weak D match, TRBD2 (5 bases). Germline CDR1 and CDR2: PRHDT and FYEKMQ (reference sequence). The V end lost 6 bases, the J end lost 13 bases, and 16 bases lay between the germline ends. The CDR3 consists of 12 residues. CDR3 in amino acids: CASSSSQTSQFF. The CDR3 nucleotides are TGTGCCAGCAGTTCTAGCCAGACGTCTCAGTTCTTC.

The rearrangement joins TRBV11-2 to TRBJ2-3; D perhaps matches TRBD1 (6 bases). The length of the CDR3 is 15 residues. The germline V gene encodes CDR1 SGHAT and CDR2 FQNNGV. Trimming took off 6 bases at V and 2 bases at J, with 15 bases between the two ends. The CDR3 protein is CASRRDILFTDTQYF. The CDR3 DNA is TGTGCCAGCAGAAGGGACATTTTGTTCACAGATACGCAGTATTTT.

The gene calls are TRBV11-2 and TRBJ2-2; 7 nucleotides line up with TRBD1. CDR1 is SGHAT, CDR2 FQNNGV, per germline. Germline trimming cut 3 bases from V and 0 bases from J; bases unmatched to any gene: 7. CDR3 length: 17 residues. The CDR3 DNA follows: TGTGCCAGCAGCTTTACGCTGGGACAGACGAACACCGGGGAGCTGTTTTTT. Its protein product is CASSFTLGQTNTGELFF.

The gene calls are TRBV28 and TRBJ1-2; D unresolved. The CDR3 has 15 amino acids. CDR1 is MDHEN, CDR2 SYDVKM, per germline. The V end lost 4 bases, the J end lost 8 bases, and 20 bases lay between the germline ends. CDR3: CASSYQISGSLGYTF. Here the CDR3 DNA reads TGTGCCAGCAGTTACCAGATTTCGGGCAGCCTGGGCTACACCTTC.

This clone was observed a few times. The chain combines TRBV28 with TRBJ1-1; D might be TRBD1 (6 bases). This CDR3 comprises 14 residues. CDR1 MDHEN and CDR2 SYDVKM come from the germline V gene. Trimming took 3 bases from V and 5 from J, leaving 13 bases between them. CDR3 residues: CASSFGGARTEAFF. CDR3 sequence (DNA): TGTGCCAGCAGTTTCGGGGGGGCTCGTACTGAAGCTTTCTTT. The complete variable domain, with remaining parts taken from reference TRBV28 and TRBJ1-1, reads DVKVTQSSRYLVKRTGEKVFLECVQDMDHENMFWYRQDPGLGLRLIYFSYDVKMKEKGDIPEGYSVSREKKERFSLILESASTNQTSMYLCASSFGGARTEAFFGQGTRLTVV.

This clone was seen only once. This chain joins TRBV5-1 and TRBJ2-5; D not resolved. The germline V gene has CDR1 SGHRS and CDR2 YFSETQ. The V end was cut by 4 bases, the J end by 4 bases, with 11 bases between. CDR3 length equals 13 residues. CDR3 amino acids: CASSRRLGETQYF. CDR3 bases: TGCGCCAGCAGCCGAAGGCTCGGAGAGACCCAGTACTTC.

V usage is TRBV3-1 (or the pseudogene TRBV3-2) and J usage is TRBJ2-2, with D uncertain. CDR3 length: 14 residues. Per germline, CDR1 LGHDT and CDR2 YNNKEL (reference sequence). V was clipped by 0 bases and J by 7 bases, with 9 bases between them. The CDR3 nucleotides read TGTGCCAGCAGCCAAGATCCTGTGGGCGGGGAGCTGTTTTTT. Translated, it gives CASSQDPVGGELFF.

This clone was seen a few times. The rearrangement joins TRBV7-8 to TRBJ2-5, with 7 positions matching TRBD2. This CDR3 is 14 amino acids long. V gave up 5 bases and J gave up 1 base; unmatched junction bases: 4. CDR1 and CDR2 from the germline V gene are SGHVS and FQNEAQ. DNA of the CDR3: TGTGCCAGCAGCGTAACTAGCGCCCAAGAGACCCAGTACTTC. Translated, it gives CASSVTSAQETQYF.

V is TRBV19 and J is TRBJ1-3, with TRBD1 matching 7 bases. The V gene end was trimmed by 5 bases and the J gene end by 4 bases; junction bases not matched to a gene: 5. Germline V gives CDR1 LNHDA, CDR2 SQIVND (reference sequence). This CDR3 has 14 residues. CDR3 in DNA: TGTGCCAGTAGTGGGACAGAACTCGGAAACACCATATATTTT. Encoded protein: CASSGTELGNTIYF.

The chain links TRBV11-2 to TRBJ2-5; the match to TRBD2 covers 11 bases. The J segment lost 2 bases and the V segment lost 6 bases, leaving 8 bases of the junction unmatched. Germline-derived CDR1 and CDR2 are SGHAT and FQNNGV. The CDR3 length is 16 residues. CDR3 nucleotides: TGTGCCAGCAGAACAGGGACTAGCGGTAAACAAGAGACCCAGTACTTC. Protein product: CASRTGTSGKQETQYF.

The chain carries TRBV18 and TRBJ2-1, with 7 bases aligning to TRBD2. V was clipped by 2 bases and J by 5 bases; unmatched bases: 12. The CDR3 runs 17 residues. Germline-derived CDR1 and CDR2 are KGHSH and LQKENI. The CDR3: CASSPRGGKGYNNEQFF. The DNA of the CDR3 is TGTGCCAGCTCACCAAGGGGAGGGAAGGGATACAACAATGAGCAGTTCTTC. Looking up the rest from reference TRBV18 and TRBJ2-1 gives the full variable domain: NAGVMQNPRHLVRRRGQEARLRCSPMKGHSHVYWYRQLPEEGLKFMVYLQKENIIDESGMPKERFSAEFPKEGPSILRIQQVVRGDSAAYFCASSPRGGKGYNNEQFFGPGTRLTVL.

The V and J genes are TRBV11-2 and TRBJ2-7, with D perhaps TRBD1 (6 bases). Trimming removed 6 bases at V and 3 bases at J, with 12 bases between. This CDR3 is built from 13 residues. Germline CDR1 reads SGHAT; CDR2 reads FQNNGV. CDR3 sequence (DNA): TGTGCCAGCAGTTCAACAGGGTTCTACGAGCAGTACTTC. This translates into CASSSTGFYEQYF. Together with reference TRBV11-2 and TRBJ2-7, the CDR3 gives the full variable domain: EAGVAQSPRYKIIEKRQSVAFWCNPISGHATLYWYQQILGQGPKLLIQFQNNGVVDDSQLPKDRFSAERLKGVDSTLKIQPAKLEDSAVYLCASSSTGFYEQYFGPGTRLTVT.

This clone has just a few counts. The chain links TRBV20-1 to TRBJ2-1, with D tentatively TRBD2 (6 bases). CDR1 and CDR2 (germline): DFQATT, SNEGSKA (reference sequence). The CDR3 length is 14 residues. Trimming removed 3 bases at V and 7 bases at J, with 16 bases between. The CDR3 sequence is CSASRTGLWNEQFF. Here the CDR3 DNA reads TGCAGTGCTAGTCGAACAGGACTATGGAATGAGCAGTTCTTC.

The chain recombines TRBV18 with TRBJ2-1, with D perhaps matching TRBD1 (6 bases). The V and J ends lost 6 bases and 8 bases respectively, with 11 bases between them. Per the germline V gene, CDR1 is KGHSH and CDR2 is LQKENI. The CDR3 has 12 residues. The CDR3 protein is CASSLTGHEQFF. The CDR3 DNA sequence: TGTGCCAGCTCCCTGACAGGCCATGAGCAGTTCTTC.